The rows below give T cell receptor beta chains drawn from one sample of a study of cytomegalovirus exposure and HLA in healthy donors. TCRdb's copy holds only in-frame clones and misses some; the assay was immunoSEQ multiplex PCR. The table has roughly 160,000 clones, approximately 79% seen once. Input material: PBMCs. The origin of the receptors is a man aged 40-49 years in good health and CMV-seronegative. The CDR3 runs from the conserved cysteine through the conserved F or W.

V: TRBV28; CDR3: CASSFGEGWEAFF
V: TRBV23-1; CDR3: CASSMGGSDYEQYF
V: TRBV2; CDR3: CASSEWASSPGELFF
V: TRBV19; CDR3: CASSIDPRTGGDEQYF
V: TRBV5-1; CDR3: CASSSTADGNTIYF
V: TRBV11-2; CDR3: CASSLALRAGEAGELFF
V: TRBV28; CDR3: CASRSSWNRAPSGANVLTF
V: TRBV19; CDR3: CASTRRISDSPYEQYF
V: TRBV15; CDR3: CATSKGQGRGQPQHF
V: TRBV6-5; CDR3: CASSYYEGPSYEQYF
V: TRBV28; CDR3: CASRKGGKNIQYF
V: TRBV10-2; CDR3: CASSPAAGVPNEQFF
V: TRBV5-4; CDR3: CASSSTGEANTEAFF
V: TRBV5-6; CDR3: CASSFSTGFYEQYF
V: TRBV6-1; CDR3: CASRDNNPAFF
V: TRBV15; CDR3: CATSRDRGTGVYNEQFF
V: TRBV25-1; CDR3: CASSETKNNEKLFF
V: TRBV7-7; CDR3: CASSTTSGSGQFF
V: TRBV5-1; CDR3: CASSGGQAPYEQYF
V: TRBV28; CDR3: CAIKQGRTHTDTQYF
V: TRBV28; CDR3: CASSPPSREQYF
V: TRBV19; CDR3: CASSTQREGDNEQFF
V: TRBV2; CDR3: CASGSRTDTQYF
V: TRBV11-2; CDR3: CASSFTGTSGRSYEQYF
V: TRBV7-9; CDR3: CASSLDGRAFDEQFF
V: TRBV10-3; CDR3: CAIGVQDRGHEQYF
V: TRBV5-1; CDR3: CASGLAGLSYEQYF
V: TRBV6-6; CDR3: CASSPLPRETQYF
V: TRBV6-4; CDR3: CASSVCIDREGVDYEQYF
V: TRBV7-2; CDR3: CASSLGGGRSETQYF
V: TRBV7-8; CDR3: CASSLGTGGAGELFF
V: TRBV9; CDR3: CASRTGAGEQFF
V: TRBV29-1; CDR3: CSVGTAGGATNEKLFF
V: TRBV27; CDR3: CASSSRLAGAETQYF
V: TRBV5-1; CDR3: CASSPGTSGDYNEQFF
V: TRBV19; CDR3: CASSKVPDSVNNQPRHF